This TCR beta chain was documented in a study of blood T cell repertoires in COVID-19. TCRdb's copy holds only in-frame clones and misses some; the assay was immunoSEQ multiplex PCR. The top ten clones hold less than 2% of a sample with around 300,000 clones, just under 90% of them seen once. Sequenced input: PBMCs or T cells enriched from blood (not recorded which). The source of this sequence is a woman aged 55 to 70 who had recovered from COVID-19.

CDR3 sequence: CASKTSGVSGANVLTF. The CDR3 coding sequence is TGTGCCAGCAAGACTAGCGGGGTCTCTGGGGCCAACGTCCTGACTTTC. This rearrangement joins TRBV28 to TRBJ2-6, with 11 positions matching TRBD2. The V segment lost 7 bases and the J segment 0 bases; nucleotides outside the gene matches: 2. There are 16 residues in the CDR3. Germline CDR1 is MDHEN and CDR2 is SYDVKM.